A selection of T cell receptor beta chains follows, all from one sample in a study of T cells in Graves' hyperthyroidism and ophthalmopathy. Using its own MiXCR run on the multiplex PCR reads, TCRdb lists one record per CDR3 protein. The table shows fewer than 800,000 distinct CDR3 sequences, with over 15% occurring only once. Sequencing was done on a sample of blood. Every receptor here comes from a man younger than 35 with Graves' hyperthyroidism. Both conserved end residues are trimmed from each CDR3. The order of the fields is CDR3 length, V gene, J gene, CDR3 protein.

15	TRBV6-5	TRBJ2-7	ASSYHPPGQGADEQY
17	TRBV28	TRBJ2-4	ASSLTPTRLALAKNIQY
12	TRBV6-2/TRBV6-3	TRBJ2-1	ASLAGDSYNEQF
13	TRBV20-1	TRBJ1-5	SARGTALGNQPQH
11	TRBV20-1	TRBJ2-7	SARGPLGPEQY
13	TRBV7-2	TRBJ1-2	ASSRRPGHSDGYT
14	TRBV2	TRBJ1-5	ASSTQTEYSNQPQH
11	TRBV9	TRBJ2-1	ASSVGGLSVQF
9	TRBV28	TRBJ2-1	AIRGVEEQF
13	TRBV28	TRBJ2-1	ASSLMGGGYNEQF
13	TRBV11-2	TRBJ2-7	ASSLVGLAGHEQY
14	TRBV27	TRBJ2-6	ASRSGTGVGANVLT
15	TRBV6-1	TRBJ2-2	ASSHRGGRVESGELF
13	TRBV6-2/TRBV6-3	TRBJ2-6	ASSPVGSGANVLT
12	TRBV5-1	TRBJ2-7	ASSGDRDRHEQY
13	TRBV15	TRBJ2-3	ATSRGGRLADTQY
11	TRBV5-4	TRBJ1-5	ASSLGGEGTQH
11	TRBV7-9	TRBJ2-2	ASSAVSSGELF
12	TRBV20-1	TRBJ2-7	SARDPRGGDEQY
14	TRBV4-1	TRBJ2-1	ASSQRYPTSGNEQF
12	TRBV7-9	TRBJ2-7	ASSLEVAGGEQY
11	TRBV29-1	TRBJ2-2	SSDGPNTGELF
11	TRBV5-5	TRBJ1-1	ASSSFTNTEAF
12	TRBV29-1	TRBJ1-5	SVAGQNSNQPQH
15	TRBV7-2	TRBJ2-3	ASRRTVDLGLTDTQY
13	TRBV29-1	TRBJ2-3	SVEGGTGPTDTQY
13	TRBV9	TRBJ2-5	ASSVSAGLAETQY
17	TRBV7-6	TRBJ2-5	ASSPLLAGGPGGQETQY
12	TRBV20-1	TRBJ2-7	SARGTRGLGEQY
12	TRBV19	TRBJ1-4	ASTAGGLHEKLF
14	TRBV28	TRBJ2-2	ASSPTAFHGTGELF
14	TRBV27	TRBJ2-7	ASSPSGQGRPYEQY
16	TRBV2	TRBJ2-7	ASSGPTSGRDASYEQY
16	TRBV3-1	TRBJ2-3	ASSQTPTGERLPDTQY
14	TRBV20-1	TRBJ2-5	SASDPSGRGQETQY
14	TRBV4-2	TRBJ2-5	ASSQDRGRGRETQY
12	TRBV7-3	TRBJ2-3	ASSNPSSTDTQY
15	TRBV5-5	TRBJ2-6	ASRSGQGYAGANVLT
13	TRBV9	TRBJ1-2	ASSPGDRPFYGYT
12	TRBV6-5	TRBJ1-2	ASSYSRANYGYT
12	TRBV7-9	TRBJ2-2	ASSLDRSTGELF
13	TRBV6-1	TRBJ2-1	ASSDGTGTYNEQF
12	TRBV12-3/TRBV12-4	TRBJ2-1	ASSQDPAGDEQF
15	TRBV11-1	TRBJ2-2	ASSLPRGASNTGELF
10	TRBV28	TRBJ1-3	ASSKLENTIY
10	TRBV6-1	TRBJ2-3	ASSGSRDTQY
13	TRBV27	TRBJ1-6	ASSLEGQANSPLH
12	TRBV10-3	-	AISPGQGGNEQY
14	TRBV20-1	TRBJ2-5	SARDGKSGAPETQY
13	TRBV11-2	TRBJ2-5	ASSLAPSYVETQY
13	TRBV15	TRBJ2-2	VTSRVGALAGELF
12	TRBV20-1	TRBJ2-7	SARGGTGVHEQY
12	TRBV12-3/TRBV12-4	TRBJ1-1	ASTTGGGRTEAF
18	TRBV18	TRBJ2-3	ASSSGYPRPSGRPTDTQY
13	TRBV7-9	TRBJ2-3	ASSPDLASTDTQY
13	TRBV20-1	TRBJ2-7	SGVSSGGALYEQY
14	TRBV5-1	TRBJ2-2	ASSLSSAGGIGELF
10	TRBV29-1	TRBJ2-1	SVEASYNEQF
14	TRBV4-2	TRBJ2-7	ASSQGVGKSHYEQY